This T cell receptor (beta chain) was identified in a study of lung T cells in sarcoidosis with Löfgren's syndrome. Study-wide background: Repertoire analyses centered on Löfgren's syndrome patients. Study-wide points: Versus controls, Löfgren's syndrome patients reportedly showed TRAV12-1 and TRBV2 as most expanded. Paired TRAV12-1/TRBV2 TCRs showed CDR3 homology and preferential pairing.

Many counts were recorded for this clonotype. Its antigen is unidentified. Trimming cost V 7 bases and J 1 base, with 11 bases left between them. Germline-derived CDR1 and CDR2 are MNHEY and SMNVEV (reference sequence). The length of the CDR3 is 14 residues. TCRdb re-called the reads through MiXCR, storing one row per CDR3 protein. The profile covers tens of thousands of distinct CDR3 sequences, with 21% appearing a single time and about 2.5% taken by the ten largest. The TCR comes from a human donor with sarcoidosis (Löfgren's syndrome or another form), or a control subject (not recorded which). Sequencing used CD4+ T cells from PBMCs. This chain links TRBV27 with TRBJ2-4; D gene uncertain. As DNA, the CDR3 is TGTGCCAGCACCCCTCTCGGGGCCAAAAACATTCAGTACTTC. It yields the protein CASTPLGAKNIQYF.